The subject of this entry is one T cell receptor (beta chain). The germline gives CDR1 LGHNA, CDR2 YSLEER. Trimming stripped 4 bases from V and 7 bases from J, with 19 bases between. CDR3 length: 16 residues. This record comes from a study of CD8 T cells in Susac syndrome. Random-hexamer reverse transcription was applied to about 0.5 to 1 ug RNA. TCRdb used MiXCR to reprocess the immunoSEQ multiplex PCR reads, holding one entry per CDR3 protein. The sample has a few hundred thousand distinct CDR3 sequences, about 82% seen once; the top ten hold 0.2% to 0.25%. The CD8+ and CD4+ T cells were negatively isolated, with the TEMRA cells enriched by FACS.

The chain recombines TRBV4-3 with TRBJ1-4; TRBD1 might be the D (5 bases). The specimen sequenced was CD8+ T cells from PBMCs. The TCR sequence derives from a human donor with multiple sclerosis. The CDR3 coding sequence is TGCGCCAGCAGCCTCCTCCTTAACCGGGGCACTGAAAAACTGTTTTTT. It specifies CASSLLLNRGTEKLFF.